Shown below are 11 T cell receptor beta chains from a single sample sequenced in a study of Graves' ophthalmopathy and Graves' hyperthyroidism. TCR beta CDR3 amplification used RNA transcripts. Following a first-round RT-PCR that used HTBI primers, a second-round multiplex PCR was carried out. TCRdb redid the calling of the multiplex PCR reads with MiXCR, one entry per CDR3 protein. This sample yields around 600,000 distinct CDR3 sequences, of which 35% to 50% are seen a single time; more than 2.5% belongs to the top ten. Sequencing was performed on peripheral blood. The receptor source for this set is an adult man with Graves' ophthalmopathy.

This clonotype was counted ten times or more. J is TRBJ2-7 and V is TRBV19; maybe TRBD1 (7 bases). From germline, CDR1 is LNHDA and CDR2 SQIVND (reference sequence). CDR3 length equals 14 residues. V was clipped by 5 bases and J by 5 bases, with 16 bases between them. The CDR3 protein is CASSPRGALDEQYF. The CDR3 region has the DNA TGTGCCAGTAGTCCCAGGGGGGCGCTCGACGAGCAGTACTTC.

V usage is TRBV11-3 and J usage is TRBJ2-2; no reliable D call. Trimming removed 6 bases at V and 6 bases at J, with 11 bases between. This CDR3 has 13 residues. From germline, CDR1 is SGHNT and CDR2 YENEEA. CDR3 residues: CASRAAWSGELFF. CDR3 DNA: TGTGCCAGCAGGGCGGCATGGTCCGGGGAGCTGTTTTTT.

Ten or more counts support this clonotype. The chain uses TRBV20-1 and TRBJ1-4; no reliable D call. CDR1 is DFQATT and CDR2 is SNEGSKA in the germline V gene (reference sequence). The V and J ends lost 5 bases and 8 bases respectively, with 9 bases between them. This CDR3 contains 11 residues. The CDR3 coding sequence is TGCAGTGCTGGCCCGAGCGAAAAACTGTTTTTT. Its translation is CSAGPSEKLFF.

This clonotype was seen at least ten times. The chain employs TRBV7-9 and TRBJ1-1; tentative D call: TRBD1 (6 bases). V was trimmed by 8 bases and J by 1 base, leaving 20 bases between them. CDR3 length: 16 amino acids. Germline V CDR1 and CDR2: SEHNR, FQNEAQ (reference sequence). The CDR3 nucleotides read TGTGCCAGCGAGGGCCTGCTAGGACAGTGGAACACTGAAGCTTTCTTT. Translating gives CASEGLLGQWNTEAFF.

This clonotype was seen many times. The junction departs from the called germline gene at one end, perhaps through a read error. The CDR3 spells CASSSGHPGNTIYF. The CDR3 DNA reads as TGTGCTAGCAGCAGCGGACACCCTGGAAACACCATATATTTT. The genes are TRBV7-7 and TRBJ1-3; a weak D match, TRBD1 (5 bases). Germline values: CDR1 SSHAT, CDR2 FNYEAQ (reference sequence). This CDR3 has 14 residues.

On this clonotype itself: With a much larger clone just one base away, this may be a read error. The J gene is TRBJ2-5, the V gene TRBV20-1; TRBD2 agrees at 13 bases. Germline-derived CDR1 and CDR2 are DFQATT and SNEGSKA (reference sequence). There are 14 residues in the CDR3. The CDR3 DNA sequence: TGCAGTGCTGCAAAACTAGCGGGAGGGGAGACCCAGGACTTC. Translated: CSAAKLAGGETQDF.

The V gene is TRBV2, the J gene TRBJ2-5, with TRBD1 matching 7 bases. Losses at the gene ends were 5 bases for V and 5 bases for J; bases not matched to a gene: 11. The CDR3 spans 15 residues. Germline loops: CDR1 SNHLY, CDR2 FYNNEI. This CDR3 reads CASSPGTADRETQYF. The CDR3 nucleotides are TGTGCCAGCAGTCCCGGGACAGCGGACCGGGAGACCCAGTACTTC.

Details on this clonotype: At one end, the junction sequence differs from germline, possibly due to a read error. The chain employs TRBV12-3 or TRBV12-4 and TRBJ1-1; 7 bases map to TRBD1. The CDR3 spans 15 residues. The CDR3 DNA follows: TGTGCCGGCAGTTTGGGACAGCCCTTGAACACTGAAGCTTTCTTT. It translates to CAGSLGQPLNTEAFF.

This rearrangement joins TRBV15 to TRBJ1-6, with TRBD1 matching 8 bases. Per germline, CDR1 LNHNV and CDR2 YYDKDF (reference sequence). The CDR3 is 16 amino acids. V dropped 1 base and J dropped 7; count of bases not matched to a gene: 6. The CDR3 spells CATSRARDRSNSPLHF. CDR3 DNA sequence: TGTGCCACCAGCAGAGCCCGGGACAGGTCCAATTCACCCCTCCACTTT.

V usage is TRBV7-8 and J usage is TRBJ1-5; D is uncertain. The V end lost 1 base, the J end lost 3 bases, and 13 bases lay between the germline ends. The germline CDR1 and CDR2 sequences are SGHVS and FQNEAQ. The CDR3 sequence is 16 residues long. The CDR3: CASSLVSGSSNQPQHF. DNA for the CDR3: TGTGCCAGCAGCTTAGTCTCTGGGAGTTCCAATCAGCCCCAGCATTTT.

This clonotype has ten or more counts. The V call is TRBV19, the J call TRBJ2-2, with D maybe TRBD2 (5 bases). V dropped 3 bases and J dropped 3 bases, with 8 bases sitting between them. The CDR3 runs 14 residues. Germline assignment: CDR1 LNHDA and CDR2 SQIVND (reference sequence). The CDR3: CASSMWGDTGELFF. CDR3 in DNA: TGTGCCAGTAGTATGTGGGGAGACACCGGGGAGCTGTTTTTT.